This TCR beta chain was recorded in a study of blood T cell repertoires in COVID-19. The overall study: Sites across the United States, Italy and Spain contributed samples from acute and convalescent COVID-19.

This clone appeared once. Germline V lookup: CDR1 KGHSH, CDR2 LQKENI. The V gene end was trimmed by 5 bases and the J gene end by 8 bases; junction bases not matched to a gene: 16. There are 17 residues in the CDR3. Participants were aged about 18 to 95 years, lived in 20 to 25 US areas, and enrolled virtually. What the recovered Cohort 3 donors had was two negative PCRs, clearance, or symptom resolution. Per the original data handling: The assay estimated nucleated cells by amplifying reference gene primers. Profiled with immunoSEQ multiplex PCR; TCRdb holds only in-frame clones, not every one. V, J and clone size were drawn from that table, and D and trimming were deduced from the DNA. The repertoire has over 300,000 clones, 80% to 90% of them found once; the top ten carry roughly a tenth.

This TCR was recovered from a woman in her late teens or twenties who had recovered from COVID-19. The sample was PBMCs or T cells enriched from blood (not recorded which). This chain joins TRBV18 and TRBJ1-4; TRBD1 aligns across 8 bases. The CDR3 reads CASSSMVPQGAREKLFF. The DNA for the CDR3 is TGTGCCAGCTCATCGATGGTCCCTCAGGGGGCAAGGGAAAAACTGTTTTTT.